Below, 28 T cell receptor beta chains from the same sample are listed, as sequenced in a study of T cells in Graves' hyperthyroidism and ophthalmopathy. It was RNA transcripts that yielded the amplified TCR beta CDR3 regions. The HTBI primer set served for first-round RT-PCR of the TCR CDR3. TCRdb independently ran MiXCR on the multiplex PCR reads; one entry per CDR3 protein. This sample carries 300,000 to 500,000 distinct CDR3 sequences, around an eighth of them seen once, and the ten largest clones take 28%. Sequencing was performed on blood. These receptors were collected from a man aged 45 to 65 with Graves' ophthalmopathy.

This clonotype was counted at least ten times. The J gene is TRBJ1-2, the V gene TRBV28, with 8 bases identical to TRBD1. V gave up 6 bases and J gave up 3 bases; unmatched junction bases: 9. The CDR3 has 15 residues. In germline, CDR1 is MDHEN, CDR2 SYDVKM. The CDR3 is CASSKQGGQDYGYTF. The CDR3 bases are TGTGCCAGCAGCAAACAGGGGGGTCAGGACTATGGCTACACCTTC.

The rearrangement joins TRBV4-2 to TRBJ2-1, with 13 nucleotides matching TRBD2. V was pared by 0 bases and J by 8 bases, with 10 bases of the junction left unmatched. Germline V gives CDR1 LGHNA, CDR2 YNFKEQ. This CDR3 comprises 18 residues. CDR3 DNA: TGTGCCAGCAGCCAAGACCCAACTAGCGGGAGGGCCGTCCATGAGCAGTTCTTC. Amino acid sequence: CASSQDPTSGRAVHEQFF.

The CDR3 DNA follows: TGTGCCTGGAGTACCCATCGATCGCCCCAGCATTTT. Translation gives CAWSTHRSPQHF. The V call is TRBV30, the J call TRBJ1-5; D gene uncertain. In germline, CDR1 is GTSNPN, CDR2 SVGIG (reference sequence). This CDR3 comprises 12 residues. Trimming pared 2 bases from V and 9 bases from J, leaving 11 bases between.

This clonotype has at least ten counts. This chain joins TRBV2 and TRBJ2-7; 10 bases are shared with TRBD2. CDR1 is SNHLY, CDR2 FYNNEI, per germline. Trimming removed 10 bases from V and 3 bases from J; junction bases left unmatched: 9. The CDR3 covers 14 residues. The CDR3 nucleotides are TGTGCCAACCGCGGAGCGGGAGGGTTCTACGAGCAGTACTTC. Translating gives CANRGAGGFYEQYF. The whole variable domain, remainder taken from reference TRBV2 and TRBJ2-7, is EPEVTQTPSHQVTQMGQEVILRCVPISNHLYFYWYRQILGQKVEFLVSFYNNEISEKSEIFDDQFSVERPDGSNFTLKIRSTKLEDSAMYFCANRGAGGFYEQYFGPGTRLTVT.

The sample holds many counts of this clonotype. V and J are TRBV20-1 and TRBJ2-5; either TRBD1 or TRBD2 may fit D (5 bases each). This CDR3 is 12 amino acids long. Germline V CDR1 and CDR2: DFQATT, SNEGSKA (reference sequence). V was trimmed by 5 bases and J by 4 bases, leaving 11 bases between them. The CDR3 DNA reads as TGCAGTGCTTTGGGACCAGGAGAGACCCAGTACTTC. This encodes CSALGPGETQYF.

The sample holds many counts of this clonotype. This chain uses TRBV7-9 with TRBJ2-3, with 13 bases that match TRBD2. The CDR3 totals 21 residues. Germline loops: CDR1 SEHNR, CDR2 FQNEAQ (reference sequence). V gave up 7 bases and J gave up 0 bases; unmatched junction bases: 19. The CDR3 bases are TGTGCCAGCACCTCAAGCCCGGGACTAGCGGGACCCGGGACCAGCACAGATACGCAGTATTTT. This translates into CASTSSPGLAGPGTSTDTQYF.

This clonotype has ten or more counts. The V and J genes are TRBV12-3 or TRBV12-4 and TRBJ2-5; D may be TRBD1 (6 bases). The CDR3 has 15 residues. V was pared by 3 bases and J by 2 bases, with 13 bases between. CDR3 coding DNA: TGTGCCAGCAGTTTGCGACAGGTGTATCAAGAGACCCAGTACTTC. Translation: CASSLRQVYQETQYF.

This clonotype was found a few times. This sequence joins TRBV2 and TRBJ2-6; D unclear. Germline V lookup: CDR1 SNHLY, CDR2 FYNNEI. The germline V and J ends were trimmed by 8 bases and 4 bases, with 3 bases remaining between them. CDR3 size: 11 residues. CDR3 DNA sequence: TGTGCCAGCCGAGGGGCCAACGTCCTGACTTTC. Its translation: CASRGANVLTF.

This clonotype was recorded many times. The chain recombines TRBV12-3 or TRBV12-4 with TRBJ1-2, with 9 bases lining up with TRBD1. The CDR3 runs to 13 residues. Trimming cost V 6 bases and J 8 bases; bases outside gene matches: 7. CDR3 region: CASSRDRVEGYTF. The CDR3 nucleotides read TGTGCCAGCAGCCGGGACAGGGTCGAAGGCTACACCTTC.

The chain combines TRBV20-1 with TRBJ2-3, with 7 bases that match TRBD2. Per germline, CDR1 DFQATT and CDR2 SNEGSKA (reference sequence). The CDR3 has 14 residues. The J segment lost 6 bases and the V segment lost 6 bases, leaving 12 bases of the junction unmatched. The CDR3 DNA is TGCAGTGCCATAGGACTAGTCCTCCCCGATACGCAGTATTTT. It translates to CSAIGLVLPDTQYF.

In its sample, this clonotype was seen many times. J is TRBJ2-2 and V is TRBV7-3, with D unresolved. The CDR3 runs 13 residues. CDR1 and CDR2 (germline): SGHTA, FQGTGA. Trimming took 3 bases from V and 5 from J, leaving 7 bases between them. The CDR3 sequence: CASSFGPTGELFF. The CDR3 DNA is TGTGCCAGCAGCTTCGGGCCAACCGGGGAGCTGTTTTTT.

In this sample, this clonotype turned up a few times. The CDR3 is CASSQGGTSGTETQYF. Here the CDR3 DNA reads TGCGCCAGCAGCCAGGGAGGGACTAGCGGGACCGAGACCCAGTACTTC. V is TRBV4-1 and J is TRBJ2-5, with 13 positions matching TRBD2. This CDR3 contains 16 residues. CDR1 is MGHRA, CDR2 YSYEKL, per germline. Losses at the gene ends were 3 bases for V and 5 bases for J; bases not matched to a gene: 6.

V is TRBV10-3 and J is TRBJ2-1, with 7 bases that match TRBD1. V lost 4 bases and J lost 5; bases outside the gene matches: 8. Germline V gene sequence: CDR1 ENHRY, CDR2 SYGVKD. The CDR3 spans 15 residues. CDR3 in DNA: TGTGCCATCAGTGGTGGGACAGCCGAAAACAATGAGCAGTTCTTC. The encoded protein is CAISGGTAENNEQFF.

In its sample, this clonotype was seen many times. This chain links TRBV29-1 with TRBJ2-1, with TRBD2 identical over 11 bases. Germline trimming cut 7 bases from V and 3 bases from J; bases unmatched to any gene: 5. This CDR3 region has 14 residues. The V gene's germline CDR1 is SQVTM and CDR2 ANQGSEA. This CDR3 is CSGAGTSGYNEQFF. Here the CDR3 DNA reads TGCAGCGGAGCCGGGACTAGCGGCTACAATGAGCAGTTCTTC.

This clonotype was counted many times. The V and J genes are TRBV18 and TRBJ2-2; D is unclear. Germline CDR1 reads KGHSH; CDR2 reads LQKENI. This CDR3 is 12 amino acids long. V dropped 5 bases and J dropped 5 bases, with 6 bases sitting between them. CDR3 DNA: TGTGCCAGCTCAACGGTGACCGGGGAGCTGTTTTTT. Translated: CASSTVTGELFF.

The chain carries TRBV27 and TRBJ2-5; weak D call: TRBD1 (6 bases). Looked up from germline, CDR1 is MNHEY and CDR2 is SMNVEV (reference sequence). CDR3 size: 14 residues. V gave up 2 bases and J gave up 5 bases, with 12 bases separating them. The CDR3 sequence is CASSLMGAPETQYF. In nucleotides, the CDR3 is TGTGCCAGCAGTTTAATGGGGGCGCCGGAGACCCAGTACTTC.

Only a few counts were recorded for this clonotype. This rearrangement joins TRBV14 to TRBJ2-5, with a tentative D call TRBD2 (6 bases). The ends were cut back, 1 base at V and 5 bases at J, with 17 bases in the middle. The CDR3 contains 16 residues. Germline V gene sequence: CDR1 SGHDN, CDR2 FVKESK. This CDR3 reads CASSQGGTPVVETQYF. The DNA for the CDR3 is TGTGCCAGCAGCCAAGGAGGGACTCCCGTAGTCGAGACCCAGTACTTC.

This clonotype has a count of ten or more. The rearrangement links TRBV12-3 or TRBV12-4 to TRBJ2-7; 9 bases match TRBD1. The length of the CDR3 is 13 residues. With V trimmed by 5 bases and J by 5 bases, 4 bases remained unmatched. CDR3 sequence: CASSQQGAHEQYF. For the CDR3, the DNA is TGTGCCAGCAGTCAACAGGGGGCCCACGAGCAGTACTTC.

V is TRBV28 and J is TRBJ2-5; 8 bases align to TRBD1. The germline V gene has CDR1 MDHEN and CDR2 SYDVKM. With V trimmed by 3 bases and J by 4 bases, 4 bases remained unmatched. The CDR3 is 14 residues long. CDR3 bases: TGTGCCAGCAGTTTTGGCAGGGGGCTAGAGACCCAGTACTTC. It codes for CASSFGRGLETQYF. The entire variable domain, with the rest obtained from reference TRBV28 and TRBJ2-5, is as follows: DVKVTQSSRYLVKRTGEKVFLECVQDMDHENMFWYRQDPGLGLRLIYFSYDVKMKEKGDIPEGYSVSREKKERFSLILESASTNQTSMYLCASSFGRGLETQYFGPGTRLLVL.

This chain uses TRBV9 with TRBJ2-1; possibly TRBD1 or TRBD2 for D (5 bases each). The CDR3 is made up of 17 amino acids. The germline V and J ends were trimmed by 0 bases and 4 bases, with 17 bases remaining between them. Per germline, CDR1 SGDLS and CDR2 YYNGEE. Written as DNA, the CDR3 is TGTGCCAGCAGCGTAGGGGGGATGAGTAGCGTTTACAATGAGCAGTTCTTC. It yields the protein CASSVGGMSSVYNEQFF.

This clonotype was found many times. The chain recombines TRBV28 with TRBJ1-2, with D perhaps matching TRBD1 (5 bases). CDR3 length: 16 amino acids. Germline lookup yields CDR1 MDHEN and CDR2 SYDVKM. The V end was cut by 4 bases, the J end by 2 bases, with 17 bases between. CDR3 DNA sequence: TGTGCCAGCAGTTCCTCCGGGACCGACTTAAACTATGGCTACACCTTC. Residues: CASSSSGTDLNYGYTF.

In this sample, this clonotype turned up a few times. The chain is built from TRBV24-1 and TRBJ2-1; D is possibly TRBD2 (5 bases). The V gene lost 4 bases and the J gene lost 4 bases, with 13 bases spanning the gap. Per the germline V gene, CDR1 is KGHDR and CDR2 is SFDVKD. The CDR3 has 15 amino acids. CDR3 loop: CATSEATRVYNEQFF. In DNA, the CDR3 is TGTGCCACCAGTGAAGCCACTAGGGTGTACAATGAGCAGTTCTTC.

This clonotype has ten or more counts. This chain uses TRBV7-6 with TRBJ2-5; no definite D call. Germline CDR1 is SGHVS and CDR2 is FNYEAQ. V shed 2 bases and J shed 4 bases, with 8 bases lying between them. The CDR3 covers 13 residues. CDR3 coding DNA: TGTGCCAGCAGCTTATTTGCGGCAGAGACCCAGTACTTC. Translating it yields CASSLFAAETQYF.

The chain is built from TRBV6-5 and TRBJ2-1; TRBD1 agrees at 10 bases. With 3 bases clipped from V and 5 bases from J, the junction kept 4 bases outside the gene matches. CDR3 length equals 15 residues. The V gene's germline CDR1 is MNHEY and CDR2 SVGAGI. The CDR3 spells CASSYYGTGDNEQFF. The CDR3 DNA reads TGTGCCAGCAGTTATTACGGGACAGGGGACAATGAGCAGTTCTTC.

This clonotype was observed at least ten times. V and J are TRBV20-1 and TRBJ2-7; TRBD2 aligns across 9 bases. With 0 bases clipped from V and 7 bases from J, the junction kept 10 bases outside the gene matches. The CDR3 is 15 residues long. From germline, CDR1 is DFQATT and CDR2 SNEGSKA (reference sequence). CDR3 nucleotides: TGCAGTGCTAGAGACTCCCTGGGACTAGCTGGGGAGCAGTACTTC. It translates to CSARDSLGLAGEQYF.

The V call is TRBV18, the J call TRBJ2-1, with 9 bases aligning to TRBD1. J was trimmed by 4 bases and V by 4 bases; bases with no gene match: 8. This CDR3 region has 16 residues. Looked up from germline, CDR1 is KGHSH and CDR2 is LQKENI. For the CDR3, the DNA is TGTGCCAGCTCACGCCCGGGACAGGGAGGATACAATGAGCAGTTCTTC. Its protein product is CASSRPGQGGYNEQFF.

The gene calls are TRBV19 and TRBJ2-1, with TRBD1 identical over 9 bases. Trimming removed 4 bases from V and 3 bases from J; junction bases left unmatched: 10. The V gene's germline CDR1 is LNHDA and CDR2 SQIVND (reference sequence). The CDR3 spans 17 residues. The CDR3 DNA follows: TGTGCCAGTAGTAAGCACTCCGGGACAGGGTTCTACAATGAGCAGTTCTTC. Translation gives CASSKHSGTGFYNEQFF.

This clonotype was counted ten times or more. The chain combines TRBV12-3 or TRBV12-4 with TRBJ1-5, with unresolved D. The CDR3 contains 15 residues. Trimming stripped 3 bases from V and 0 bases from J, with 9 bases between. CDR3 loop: CASSLSSDSNQPQHF. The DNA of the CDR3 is TGTGCCAGCAGTTTGAGCAGTGATAGCAATCAGCCCCAGCATTTT.